The source of this TCR beta chain is a study of radiation and T cells in renal cell carcinoma (dated by TCRdb to between 2020 and 2021). Background on the whole study: TCR beta sequencing covered fewer than 60 samples in total, comprising approximately 26 tumors and 27 peripheral blood samples. The last blood draw occurred 4 weeks after radiation, at the same time as nephrectomy. Across all 53 samples, 4,016,671 unique CDR3 nucleotide sequences, encoding 2,658,974 unique CDR3 amino acid sequences, were identified.

Following the manufacturer's recommendations, the immunoSEQ kit was used to generate TCR beta libraries from genomic DNA. Library preparation used a first multiplex PCR with proprietary primers, then a second PCR adding unique barcodes, with bead cleanups after each round. Each sample batch included a kit-provided positive control reaction and a negative control reaction. The final libraries were assessed on an Agilent 4200 TapeStation D1000 ScreenTape, pooled by volume, and quantified by qPCR. Sequencing ran on an Illumina NextSeq500 with a MidOutput 150-cycle cartridge, using 156 Read1 and 15 Index1 cycles with kit custom primers. The pooled library was loaded at roughly 0.9 pM with roughly 19% PhiX control spiked in. As for the authors' bioinformatics: The vendor-processed data were analyzed in R, and a clonotype was defined as all T cells that share the same CDR3 nucleotide sequence. In the clone abundance analyses, frequencies in each sample were normalized to that sample's 10,000 most abundant clones. Public T cell clones, averaging fewer than five per sample, were removed before analysis. Tumor-enriched and baseline blood-enriched clonotypes were defined by at least a 32-fold difference in abundance between compartments. A beta-binomial differential abundance model was used to identify clonotypes that expanded or contracted between blood time points. Tumor-blood repertoire similarity was measured with the Baroni-Urbani and Buser coefficient, and group comparisons used two-tailed Wilcoxon tests in R. TCRdb mirrors the immuneACCESS table, restricted to in-frame sequences. Some clones are absent from its copies; in checked studies, under half trace to an unresolved V gene, and the reason for the others is unknown. V, J and clone size reflect that table, while D and trimming were determined from the DNA. This sample has 130,000 to 150,000 clones in its table, and 86% of those were observed once. The ten largest clones take up 15% to 20% of the sample.

V drops 6 bases and J drops 0 bases, leaving 8 bases in between. The CDR3, from cysteine to phenylalanine, totals 13 residues. CDR3 DNA only is kept here, 39 bases in frame from base 1. CDR1 and CDR2, per the germline V gene, are SNHLY and FYNNEI. Points the paper makes about the study in general: The single-armed trial design could not address effects of radiation dose or scheduling on the TCR repertoire. Because pretreatment tumor biopsies were not available, the baseline intratumoral presence of clonotypes could not be determined. Blood repertoire dynamics were not followed beyond 4 weeks after treatment. In blood, the top tumor clonotypes increased between baseline and 2 weeks post-radiation and then shrank by 4 weeks, which suggests that tumor-resident clones expanded only transiently.

The sample's time point, from its label and the paper: blood 4 weeks post-SBRT, at nephrectomy. The treatment or condition label on this specimen signifies: 15 Gy SBRT to primary tumor, nephrectomy 4 weeks later. The samples were obtained from a clinical trial, where primary renal cell carcinomas were treated with 15 Gy stereotactic body radiation therapy and then removed by nephrectomy 4 weeks afterward. Serial peripheral blood from radiation-treated patients was sampled at baseline, 2 weeks and 4 weeks after SBRT to track tumor-enriched clonotypes. Renal cell carcinoma with clear cell pathology was present in all patients. The QIAamp DNA Blood Mini Kit (Qiagen) was used to prepare genomic DNA for TCR sequencing. The analyses included only samples that passed all quality control checks. Concerning this clone itself: It lacks a known antigen. Base qualities are not recorded, but no much larger clone differs from it by a single base.

This clonotype originated in a woman between 50 and 59 years old with renal cell carcinoma. Recombination joined TRBV2 with TRBJ1-1, with the D segment identity uncertain. This sample comprised blood, obtained from a patient whose treatment included radiotherapy and nephrectomy. The sequenced DNA: TGTGCCAGCAGAGGACTGATGAACACTGAAGCTTTCTTT. It translates as CASRGLMNTEAFF.